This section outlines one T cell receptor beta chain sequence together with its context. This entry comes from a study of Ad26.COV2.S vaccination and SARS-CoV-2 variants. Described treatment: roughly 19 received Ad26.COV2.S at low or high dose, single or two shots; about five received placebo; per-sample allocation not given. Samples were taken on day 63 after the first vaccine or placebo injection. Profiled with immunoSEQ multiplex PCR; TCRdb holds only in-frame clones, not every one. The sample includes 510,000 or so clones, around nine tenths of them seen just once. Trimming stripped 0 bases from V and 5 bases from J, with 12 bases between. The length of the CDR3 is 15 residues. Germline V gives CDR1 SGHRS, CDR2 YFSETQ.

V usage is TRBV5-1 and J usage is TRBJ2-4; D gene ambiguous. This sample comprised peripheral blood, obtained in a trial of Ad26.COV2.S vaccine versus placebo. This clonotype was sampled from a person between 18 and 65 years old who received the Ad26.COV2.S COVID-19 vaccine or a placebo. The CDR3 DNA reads TGCGCCAGCAGCTTGGACGGTCCAGGCGAAAACATTCAGTACTTC. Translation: CASSLDGPGENIQYF.